Presented here are 28 T cell receptor beta chains from one specimen sequenced in a study of vaccination effects on CD4 cells after COVID-19. Here immunoSEQ multiplex PCR was the method, and the copy in TCRdb shows in-frame clones only, minus some. The table has about 14,000 clones, over 60% seen once. Sequencing was preceded by expansion of antigen-specific CD4+ T cells with viral peptide pools in the ViraFEST assay. The culture ran for approximately 11 days before CD4+ T cells were isolated. It was between March and December 2020 that the person had a SARS-CoV-2 infection confirmed by PCR. Participants each got two BNT162b2 or mRNA-1273 vaccine doses. Their antigens remain unidentified. The material was CD4+ T cells from PBMCs cultured with HCoV-NL63 spike peptides, obtained after COVID-19 vaccination. All receptors derive from a human donor who had a prior SARS-CoV-2 infection.

The rearrangement links TRBV7-9 to TRBJ1-1; no firm D call. The length of the CDR3 is 13 residues. With 3 bases removed from V and 1 base from J, the gap between germline ends came to 6 bases. Per the germline V gene, CDR1 is SEHNR and CDR2 is FQNEAQ (reference sequence). The CDR3 is CASSFQGNTEAFF. In DNA, the CDR3 is TGTGCCAGCAGCTTCCAAGGGAACACTGAAGCTTTCTTT.

The chain recombines TRBV27 with TRBJ1-2, with 11 bases fitting TRBD1. V shed 2 bases and J 7 bases; nucleotides not matched to a gene: 3. CDR1 and CDR2 from the germline V gene are MNHEY and SMNVEV (reference sequence). CDR3 size: 14 residues. The CDR3 region is CASSLNGQGAGYTF. The DNA of the CDR3 is TGTGCCAGCAGTTTAAACGGACAGGGGGCTGGCTACACCTTC.

This rearrangement joins TRBV11-3 to TRBJ2-1; D is possibly TRBD1 (6 bases). The CDR3 contains 14 residues. Germline CDR1 reads SGHNT; CDR2 reads YENEEA. V shed 2 bases and J shed 1 base, with 6 bases lying between them. This CDR3 reads CASSLQGSYNEQFF. In DNA, the CDR3 is TGTGCCAGCAGCTTACAGGGGTCCTACAATGAGCAGTTCTTC.

This sequence joins TRBV10-3 and TRBJ2-5; 11 bases align to TRBD2. This CDR3 region has 18 residues. Germline V gene sequence: CDR1 ENHRY, CDR2 SYGVKD. The ends lost 3 bases at V and 2 bases at J; junction bases unmatched: 11. CDR3 loop: CAISDGTSGPLGQETQYF. The CDR3 coding sequence is TGTGCCATCAGTGATGGGACTAGCGGTCCCTTAGGGCAAGAGACCCAGTACTTC.

J is TRBJ1-2 and V is TRBV6-5; D is undetermined. Germline V gene lookup returns CDR1 MNHEY and CDR2 SVGAGI. There are 14 residues in the CDR3. Trimming stripped 6 bases from V and 7 bases from J, with 18 bases between. The CDR3 DNA reads as TGTGCCAGCAGGACCGCAGGTGTTCGGGGTGGCTACACCTTC. Translating gives CASRTAGVRGGYTF.

As DNA, the CDR3 is TGTGCCTGGAGTGTTAATTGGCGAAACACCATATATTTT. This encodes CAWSVNWRNTIYF. The rearrangement links TRBV30 to TRBJ1-3; D gene ambiguous. This CDR3 comprises 13 residues. CDR1 GTSNPN and CDR2 SVGIG come from the germline V gene (reference sequence). The ends were cut back, 0 bases at V and 5 bases at J, with 8 bases in the middle.

This clone was seen just once. Here the CDR3 DNA reads TGTGCTAGTGGAACAGGGGAGCCCCAGCATTTT. Residues: CASGTGEPQHF. The chain has TRBV12-5 and TRBJ1-5; TRBD1 matches at 7 bases. In germline, CDR1 is LGHNT, CDR2 FRNRAP. Trimming at V came to 6 bases and at J to 8 bases, leaving 1 base not matched to a gene. The CDR3 contains 11 residues.

V is TRBV2 and J is TRBJ1-3; D is uncertain. The CDR3 loop spans 13 amino acids. Trimming removed 5 bases from V and 0 bases from J, with 5 bases in between. In germline, CDR1 is SNHLY, CDR2 FYNNEI. The CDR3 protein is CASSSRSGNTIYF. CDR3 bases: TGTGCCAGCAGTTCCCGCTCTGGAAACACCATATATTTT.

The chain uses TRBV12-5 and TRBJ2-1, with 7 bases fitting TRBD2. J lost 1 base, V lost 5 bases, and 8 bases had no gene match. The CDR3 has 16 amino acids. Germline assignment: CDR1 LGHNT and CDR2 FRNRAP. In nucleotides, the CDR3 is TGTGCTAGTGGTGGCCTTAGCGGGCGGTCCTACAATGAGCAGTTCTTC. The encoded protein is CASGGLSGRSYNEQFF.

This clone was seen more than once but under ten times. V and J are TRBV11-2 and TRBJ2-2; D remains unclear. Looked up from germline, CDR1 is SGHAT and CDR2 is FQNNGV. This CDR3 is 12 amino acids long. The ends were cut back, 3 bases at V and 9 bases at J, with 8 bases in the middle. CDR3 nucleotides: TGTGCCAGCAGCTTGAATTCTAGGGAGCTGTTTTTT. It codes for CASSLNSRELFF.

CDR3 coding DNA: TGTGCCAGCAGTGAATTCATTTCTGAAGCTTTCTTT. Amino acids: CASSEFISEAFF. This chain joins TRBV6-1 and TRBJ1-1; D gene uncertain. V was clipped by 2 bases and J by 6 bases, with 7 bases between them. This CDR3 contains 12 residues. Looked up from germline, CDR1 is MNHNS and CDR2 is SASEGT.

The chain is built from TRBV7-8 and TRBJ2-3, with D possibly TRBD2 on 5 matching bases. The CDR3 consists of 16 residues. The V end lost 1 base, the J end lost 2 bases, and 13 bases lay between the germline ends. Germline-derived CDR1 and CDR2 are SGHVS and FQNEAQ. The CDR3 bases are TGTGCCAGCAGCTTAGTTGGGCTAGCCGACACAGATACGCAGTATTTT. Translated: CASSLVGLADTDTQYF.

This chain uses TRBV20-1 with TRBJ1-1, with TRBD1 as a possible D gene (6 bases). This CDR3 comprises 15 residues. V lost 3 bases and J 0 bases, leaving 14 bases between the germline ends. CDR1 and CDR2 from the germline V gene are DFQATT and SNEGSKA (reference sequence). CDR3 in DNA: TGCAGTGCTAGTGTGGGGGGCCGAATGAACACTGAAGCTTTCTTT. This encodes CSASVGGRMNTEAFF.

The V and J genes are TRBV7-3 and TRBJ2-6; unclear D gene. Germline V gives CDR1 SGHTA, CDR2 FQGTGA. The CDR3 is 14 residues long. V lost 3 bases, J lost 2 bases, and 5 bases lay in between. The CDR3 region is CASSFLAGANVLTF. CDR3 DNA sequence: TGTGCCAGCAGCTTTTTGGCTGGGGCCAACGTCCTGACTTTC.

The V call is TRBV13, the J call TRBJ1-6; D unclear. This CDR3 has 14 amino acids. V lost 3 bases and J 7 bases, leaving 10 bases between the germline ends. Per germline, CDR1 PRHDT and CDR2 FYEKMQ (reference sequence). CDR3 nucleotides: TGTGCCAGCAGCTTCAGAGGGTTCAATTCACCCCTCCACTTT. Its protein product is CASSFRGFNSPLHF.

The chain combines TRBV18 with TRBJ2-3, with D unresolved. This CDR3 region has 13 residues. The V and J ends lost 0 bases and 0 bases respectively, with 1 base between them. Germline CDR1 KGHSH, CDR2 LQKENI. CDR3: CASSPPSTDTQYF. CDR3 DNA: TGTGCCAGCTCACCACCCAGCACAGATACGCAGTATTTT.

This clone was detected once. The genes are TRBV20-1 and TRBJ1-1; maybe TRBD1 (6 bases). Germline CDR1 reads DFQATT; CDR2 reads SNEGSKA (reference sequence). The CDR3 runs 15 residues. V was shortened by 3 bases and J by 0 bases, with 14 bases between the two germline ends. The CDR3, as DNA: TGCAGTGCTAGTTTGGACAGCCCTTTGAACACTGAAGCTTTCTTT. It translates to CSASLDSPLNTEAFF.

This chain links TRBV6-1 with TRBJ2-5; D uncertain. Germline-derived CDR1 and CDR2 are MNHNS and SASEGT. This CDR3 has 14 residues. The germline V and J ends were trimmed by 1 base and 5 bases, with 11 bases remaining between them. The CDR3 DNA reads as TGTGCCAGCAGTGAAGACCTGGTGTTGGAGACCCAGTACTTC. It yields the protein CASSEDLVLETQYF.

The rearrangement joins TRBV2 to TRBJ1-2; D unclear. Between the trimmed V and J ends, which lost 2 bases and 4 bases, there was a span of 5 bases. This CDR3 is built from 12 residues. Germline V CDR1 and CDR2: SNHLY, FYNNEI. CDR3 amino acids: CASSELTYGYTF. CDR3 nucleotides: TGTGCCAGCAGTGAATTGACCTATGGCTACACCTTC.

V and J are TRBV4-3 and TRBJ2-1; D is perhaps TRBD1 (6 bases). CDR3 length: 16 residues. Germline V CDR1 and CDR2: LGHNA, YSLEER. Trimming shortened V by 0 bases and J by 9 bases, and 18 bases separated the two germline ends. CDR3 coding DNA: TGCGCCAGCAGCCAAGATAAAGGGACACCCTCTGGTGAGCAGTTCTTC. It translates to CASSQDKGTPSGEQFF.

This clone turned up a few times. V gene TRBV24-1 combines with J gene TRBJ1-1; TRBD1 aligns across 7 bases. The CDR3 is made up of 17 amino acids. V gave up 5 bases and J gave up 4 bases; unmatched junction bases: 15. The V gene's germline CDR1 is KGHDR and CDR2 SFDVKD. The chain's CDR3 is CATSGEPRQGYSTEAFF. In DNA form, the CDR3 reads TGTGCCACCAGTGGTGAACCTCGACAGGGTTATAGCACTGAAGCTTTCTTT.

This clone was observed a single time. This chain links TRBV5-1 with TRBJ1-1; D possibly corresponds to TRBD1 (6 bases). V lost 7 bases and J 5 bases, leaving 24 bases between the germline ends. Germline CDR1 SGHRS, CDR2 YFSETQ. The CDR3 is made up of 16 amino acids. The CDR3 loop reads CASSSVGGRDATEAFF. CDR3 coding DNA: TGCGCCAGCTCCTCGGTCGGGGGGCGTGATGCGACTGAAGCTTTCTTT.

The rearrangement links TRBV11-3 to TRBJ2-7; D ambiguous. V was clipped by 5 bases and J by 9 bases, with 20 bases between them. CDR3 length: 14 amino acids. Germline-derived CDR1 and CDR2 are SGHNT and YENEEA. The DNA for the CDR3 is TGTGCCAGCAGCCAAGGCGTCCTAACTCCGTTGCAGTACTTC. As protein: CASSQGVLTPLQYF. Supplemented by reference TRBV11-3 and TRBJ2-7, the full variable domain reads EAGVVQSPRYKIIEKKQPVAFWCNPISGHNTLYWYLQNLGQGPELLIRYENEEAVDDSQLPKDRFSAERLKGVDSTLKIQPAELGDSAVYLCASSQGVLTPLQYFGPGTRLTVT.

J is TRBJ2-3 and V is TRBV10-3; maybe TRBD2 (6 bases). The CDR3 contains 12 residues. V was pared by 8 bases and J by 9 bases, with 15 bases between. Per germline, CDR1 ENHRY and CDR2 SYGVKD. The CDR3 nucleotides read TGTGCCATCCGTCTGGAGGGAGGCACGCAGTATTTT. Translating gives CAIRLEGGTQYF.

As to this clone: Relative to the germline gene, one junction end is altered; a read error may explain this. The V gene is TRBV5-1, the J gene TRBJ2-7; 12 bases are a match to TRBD2. This CDR3 region has 14 residues. Per the germline V gene, CDR1 is SGHRS and CDR2 is YFSETQ. For the CDR3, the DNA is TGCGCCAGCAGCTTCGGTCCCTCTAGCGGGAGGGCCGGCTTC. Its translation: CASSFGPSSGRAGF.

The chain couples TRBV5-1 to TRBJ1-3, with D possibly TRBD1 on 5 matching bases. The CDR3 extends over 16 amino acids. V lost 2 bases, J lost 0 bases, and 12 bases lay in between. Germline V gene sequence: CDR1 SGHRS, CDR2 YFSETQ. CDR3: CASSFGTGNSGNTIYF. The CDR3, as DNA: TGCGCCAGCAGCTTCGGGACTGGGAACTCTGGAAACACCATATATTTT.

J is TRBJ1-3 and V is TRBV5-6, with D maybe TRBD1 (5 bases). V dropped 5 bases and J dropped 2 bases, with 11 bases sitting between them. The CDR3 is 14 residues long. Germline V gives CDR1 SGHDT, CDR2 YYEEEE. The CDR3 here is CASRIGVAGNTIYF. The CDR3 nucleotides read TGTGCCAGCAGAATAGGGGTAGCTGGAAACACCATATATTTT.

This clone was counted between two and nine times. This chain connects TRBV5-4 to TRBJ2-7, with D possibly being TRBD1 or TRBD2 (5 bases each). The CDR3 runs to 14 residues. Trimming removed 2 bases at V and 5 bases at J, with 14 bases between. Germline CDR1 and CDR2: SGHNT and YYREEE (reference sequence). The CDR3: CASSLTGAVNEQYF. The CDR3 region has the DNA TGTGCCAGCAGCTTAACCGGGGCCGTAAACGAGCAGTACTTC.